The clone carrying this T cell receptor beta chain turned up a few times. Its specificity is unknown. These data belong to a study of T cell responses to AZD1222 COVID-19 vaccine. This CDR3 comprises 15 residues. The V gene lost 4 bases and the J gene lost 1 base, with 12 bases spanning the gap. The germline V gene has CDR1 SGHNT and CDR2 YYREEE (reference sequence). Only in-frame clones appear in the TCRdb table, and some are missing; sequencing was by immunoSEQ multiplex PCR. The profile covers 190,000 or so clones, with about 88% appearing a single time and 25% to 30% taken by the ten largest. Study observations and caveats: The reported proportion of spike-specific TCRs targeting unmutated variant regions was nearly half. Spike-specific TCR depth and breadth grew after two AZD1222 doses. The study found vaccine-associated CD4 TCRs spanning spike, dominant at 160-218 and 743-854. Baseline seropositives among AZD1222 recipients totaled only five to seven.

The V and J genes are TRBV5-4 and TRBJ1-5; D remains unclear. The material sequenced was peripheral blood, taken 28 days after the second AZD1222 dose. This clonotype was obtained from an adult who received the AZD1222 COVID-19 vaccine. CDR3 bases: TGTGCCAGCAGCCTGGACGCAGACAGCAATCAGCCCCAGCATTTT. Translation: CASSLDADSNQPQHF.